These 27 T cell receptor beta chains were all obtained from the same sample, sequenced in a study of Tregs in tolerant kidney transplant recipients. Repertoires were generated with immunoSEQ multiplex PCR, while TCRdb's copy carries only in-frame clones and drops some. The sample consists of 45,000 or so clones, over 85% of them appearing once. Recipients received nonmyeloablative bone marrow transplants from related graft donors, with transient mixed chimerism. The sequenced sample was CD8+ T cells from blood (PBMCs), obtained 12 months after the transplant. These receptors were collected from a human patient who received a combined kidney and bone marrow transplant. Part of the T cell pool may stem from the graft donor.

In DNA form, the CDR3 reads TGTGCCGGGACAGGCAACACCGGGGAGCTGTTTTTT. Protein product: CAGTGNTGELFF. This chain uses TRBV6-1 with TRBJ2-2; 8 nucleotides line up with TRBD1. Per the germline V gene, CDR1 is MNHNS and CDR2 is SASEGT. The V segment lost 11 bases and the J segment 2 bases; nucleotides outside the gene matches: 1. The CDR3 loop spans 12 amino acids.

V gene TRBV6-1 combines with J gene TRBJ2-1, with 11 bases lining up with TRBD2. This CDR3 has 15 residues. Per the germline V gene, CDR1 is MNHNS and CDR2 is SASEGT. V was pared by 3 bases and J by 9 bases, with 7 bases of the junction left unmatched. The CDR3 region is CASSDLSGGAGEQFF. CDR3 nucleotide sequence: TGTGCCAGCAGTGATCTTAGCGGGGGGGCAGGTGAGCAGTTCTTC.

The chain is built from TRBV4-3 and TRBJ1-2, with TRBD1 identical over 7 bases. The germline V gene encodes CDR1 LGHNA and CDR2 YSLEER. The V and J ends lost 0 bases and 6 bases, in that order; junction bases with no gene match: 7. This CDR3 contains 15 residues. As DNA, the CDR3 is TGCGCCAGCAGCCAAGAGACAGGGTTCTACGATGGCTACACCTTC. Protein sequence: CASSQETGFYDGYTF.

Here the CDR3 reads CASSPPKGLMNTEAFF. The DNA for the CDR3 is TGTGCCAGCTCACCACCGAAGGGACTGATGAACACTGAAGCTTTCTTT. The chain combines TRBV18 with TRBJ1-1; D is perhaps TRBD1 (5 bases). The germline V gene has CDR1 KGHSH and CDR2 LQKENI. Trimming left V 0 bases short and J 0 bases short, with 11 bases between. The CDR3 is 16 amino acids. Supplemented by reference TRBV18 and TRBJ1-1, the full variable domain reads NAGVMQNPRHLVRRRGQEARLRCSPMKGHSHVYWYRQLPEEGLKFMVYLQKENIIDESGMPKERFSAEFPKEGPSILRIQQVVRGDSAAYFCASSPPKGLMNTEAFFGQGTRLTVV.

This chain links TRBV5-4 with TRBJ2-5; 7 nucleotides align to TRBD1. The DNA end is more similar to TRBJ2-7, so the J call may be wrong. The CDR3 covers 15 residues. CDR1 and CDR2 (germline): SGHNT, YYREEE (reference sequence). CDR3 amino acids: CASSEGQSYSYEQYF. The CDR3 DNA sequence: TGTGCCAGCAGCGAGGGACAGTCCTACTCCTACGAGCAGTACTTC.

The rearrangement links TRBV5-4 to TRBJ1-4, with TRBD1 matching 8 bases. Germline trimming cut 4 bases from V and 8 bases from J; bases unmatched to any gene: 10. CDR3 size: 15 residues. CDR1 is SGHNT, CDR2 YYREEE, per germline (reference sequence). CDR3 DNA: TGTGCCAGCAGCCCCGGACAGGGCCTGGAGGAAAAACTGTTTTTT. It is translated as CASSPGQGLEEKLFF.

The chain uses TRBV27 and TRBJ2-7; D possibly corresponds to TRBD2 (6 bases). The CDR3 runs to 15 residues. The germline CDR1 and CDR2 sequences are MNHEY and SMNVEV (reference sequence). V was pared by 6 bases and J by 3 bases, with 18 bases between. The CDR3 DNA reads TGTGCCAGCAGCGGGGGATTTTTGGGGAACTACGAGCAGTACTTC. It translates to CASSGGFLGNYEQYF.

The chain uses TRBV28 and TRBJ2-1; possibly TRBD1 for D (5 bases). Germline CDR1 and CDR2: MDHEN and SYDVKM. The CDR3 totals 13 residues. Trimming shortened V by 3 bases and J by 8 bases, and 11 bases separated the two germline ends. The CDR3 loop is CASSFWKGHEQFF. CDR3 DNA: TGTGCCAGCAGTTTTTGGAAGGGGCATGAGCAGTTCTTC.

The rearrangement uses TRBV7-6 and TRBJ2-7, with 8 bases identical to TRBD1. The CDR3 runs to 17 residues. Unmatched junction bases numbered 11, after V lost 0 bases and J lost 4 bases. Germline V lookup: CDR1 SGHVS, CDR2 FNYEAQ. The chain's CDR3 is CASSLAWGSQGAYEQYF. In nucleotides, the CDR3 is TGTGCCAGCAGCTTAGCTTGGGGGAGTCAGGGGGCTTACGAGCAGTACTTC.

The chain carries TRBV28 and TRBJ2-7, with D tentatively TRBD1 (5 bases). CDR1 and CDR2 from the germline V gene are MDHEN and SYDVKM. V gave up 2 bases and J gave up 6 bases, with 23 bases separating them. There are 17 residues in the CDR3. The CDR3 protein is CASSLVGTGTETCEQYF. CDR3 nucleotide sequence: TGTGCCAGCAGTTTAGTGGGCACAGGAACGGAGACCTGCGAGCAGTACTTC.

Remarks on this clone: This sample also contains other DNA sequences that code for the same CDR3. The rearrangement joins TRBV27 to TRBJ2-7; 11 bases are shared with TRBD1. The CDR3 contains 14 residues. Per the germline V gene, CDR1 is MNHEY and CDR2 is SMNVEV (reference sequence). With V trimmed by 3 bases and J by 2 bases, 0 bases remained unmatched. The CDR3 here is CASSLGQGAYEQYF. CDR3 DNA sequence: TGTGCCAGCAGTTTGGGACAGGGGGCCTACGAGCAGTACTTC.

The sample holds one count of this clone. The chain recombines TRBV4-2 with TRBJ2-5, with 8 nucleotides matching TRBD2. J gave up 7 bases and V 1 base, and 8 bases lay outside the gene matches. The germline CDR1 and CDR2 sequences are LGHNA and YNFKEQ. This CDR3 is built from 15 residues. CDR3 bases: TGTGCCAGCAGCCAAGGGACTAGCCATTGGGGGACCCAGTACTTC. Amino acid sequence: CASSQGTSHWGTQYF.

The chain employs TRBV7-9 and TRBJ2-7; 9 nucleotides agree with TRBD1. Losses at the gene ends were 4 bases for V and 7 bases for J; bases not matched to a gene: 17. The CDR3 is made up of 17 amino acids. Germline CDR1 and CDR2: SEHNR and FQNEAQ (reference sequence). DNA of the CDR3: TGTGCCAGCAGCTCTGATCCCACCGGGACAGGGTTTGGTGAGCAGTACTTC. Translated: CASSSDPTGTGFGEQYF.

This sequence joins TRBV4-1 and TRBJ2-1, with TRBD2 matching over 9 bases. The CDR3 loop spans 14 amino acids. Germline V gene sequence: CDR1 MGHRA, CDR2 YSYEKL. With V trimmed by 4 bases and J by 10 bases, 8 bases remained unmatched. The DNA for the CDR3 is TGCGCCAGCAGCCTCGGCGGGGGGGCCGGGGAGCAGTTCTTC. Translating it yields CASSLGGGAGEQFF.

This chain connects TRBV2 to TRBJ1-2; TRBD1 matches at 8 bases. Per germline, CDR1 SNHLY and CDR2 FYNNEI. There are 15 residues in the CDR3. V trimming: 7 bases; J trimming: 0 bases; junction bases outside the gene matches: 7. The CDR3 DNA reads TGTGCCAGCACCGAGGGACAGGCCCCTAACTATGGCTACACCTTC. This encodes CASTEGQAPNYGYTF.

The V gene is TRBV27, the J gene TRBJ2-7; TRBD2 agrees at 8 bases. The CDR3 consists of 14 residues. Trimming at V came to 5 bases and at J to 6 bases, leaving 9 bases not matched to a gene. Germline V gene sequence: CDR1 MNHEY, CDR2 SMNVEV (reference sequence). CDR3 loop: CASSHRGGPAEQYF. CDR3 bases: TGTGCCAGCAGTCATCGGGGGGGGCCTGCCGAGCAGTACTTC.

The chain combines TRBV9 with TRBJ2-7; a weak D match, TRBD2 (6 bases). Trimming took 4 bases from V and 3 from J, leaving 11 bases between them. The germline CDR1 and CDR2 sequences are SGDLS and YYNGEE. The CDR3 spans 13 residues. The CDR3 is CASSSASDYEQYF. In DNA, the CDR3 is TGTGCCAGCAGCTCGGCTAGCGACTACGAGCAGTACTTC.

V and J are TRBV19 and TRBJ2-7; no definite D call. Looked up from germline, CDR1 is LNHDA and CDR2 is SQIVND (reference sequence). V shed 5 bases and J shed 3 bases, with 5 bases lying between them. The length of the CDR3 is 11 residues. The CDR3 protein is CASSSVYEQYF. The CDR3 bases are TGTGCCAGTAGTTCCGTCTACGAGCAGTACTTC.

This sequence joins TRBV4-1 and TRBJ2-7, with TRBD1 as a possible D gene (6 bases). Germline CDR1 is MGHRA and CDR2 is YSYEKL. The CDR3 is 18 residues long. Between the trimmed V and J ends, which lost 0 bases and 3 bases, there was a span of 21 bases. CDR3 amino acids: CASSQEPTFWEGGYEQYF. CDR3 sequence (DNA): TGCGCCAGCAGCCAAGAGCCAACTTTTTGGGAAGGGGGCTACGAGCAGTACTTC.

The chain uses TRBV2 and TRBJ1-5; possible D gene TRBD1, 5 bases. The germline CDR1 and CDR2 sequences are SNHLY and FYNNEI. The CDR3 length is 16 residues. V was shortened by 4 bases and J by 0 bases, with 13 bases between the two germline ends. CDR3 in amino acids: CASSVSMTDSNQPQHF. The CDR3 DNA is TGTGCCAGCAGTGTGTCGATGACAGATAGCAATCAGCCCCAGCATTTT. Full variable domain (outside the CDR3, taken from reference TRBV2 and TRBJ1-5): EPEVTQTPSHQVTQMGQEVILRCVPISNHLYFYWYRQILGQKVEFLVSFYNNEISEKSEIFDDQFSVERPDGSNFTLKIRSTKLEDSAMYFCASSVSMTDSNQPQHFGDGTRLSIL.

This clone was observed a single time. V and J are TRBV11-2 and TRBJ1-2; weak D call: TRBD1 (5 bases). The length of the CDR3 is 13 residues. V lost 4 bases, J lost 5 bases, and 11 bases lay in between. CDR1 and CDR2 from the germline V gene are SGHAT and FQNNGV. This CDR3 is CASSSTEGYGYTF. The CDR3 DNA sequence: TGTGCCAGCAGCTCGACAGAAGGTTATGGCTACACCTTC.

The chain is built from TRBV5-6 and TRBJ2-3, with 7 bases fitting TRBD2. V trimming: 0 bases; J trimming: 2 bases; junction bases outside the gene matches: 6. In germline, CDR1 is SGHDT, CDR2 YYEEEE. The CDR3 is 16 residues long. DNA for the CDR3: TGTGCCAGCAGCTTGGGGACTAGAGCGCACACAGATACGCAGTATTTT. Translation: CASSLGTRAHTDTQYF.

The chain carries TRBV4-1 and TRBJ2-1; TRBD2 is a possible D gene (7 bases). This CDR3 is 16 amino acids long. The V end lost 7 bases, the J end lost 7 bases, and 23 bases lay between the germline ends. Looked up from germline, CDR1 is MGHRA and CDR2 is YSYEKL. Written as DNA, the CDR3 is TGCGCCAGCAACCTACAACGGGGGGCTGAGTGGAATGAGCAGTTCTTC. It translates to CASNLQRGAEWNEQFF.

The chain recombines TRBV20-1 with TRBJ2-1; unclear D gene. CDR3 length: 11 amino acids. Germline loops: CDR1 DFQATT, CDR2 SNEGSKA (reference sequence). Between the trimmed V and J ends, which lost 4 bases and 8 bases, there was a span of 9 bases. CDR3 amino acids: CSAKRWYEQFF. As DNA, the CDR3 is TGCAGTGCTAAACGGTGGTATGAGCAGTTCTTC.

The chain carries TRBV6-5 and TRBJ2-2, with D hard to call. CDR3 length equals 13 residues. V was trimmed by 6 bases and J by 6 bases, leaving 11 bases between them. Germline V gene sequence: CDR1 MNHEY, CDR2 SVGAGI. The DNA of the CDR3 is TGTGCCAGCAGCGACATTATGGCCGGGGAGCTGTTTTTT. Its translation: CASSDIMAGELFF.

The rearrangement uses TRBV27 and TRBJ1-2, with 8 bases lining up with TRBD1. V was clipped by 4 bases and J by 2 bases; unmatched bases: 3. The CDR3 is made up of 14 amino acids. Looked up from germline, CDR1 is MNHEY and CDR2 is SMNVEV (reference sequence). This chain's CDR3 is CASSSGGQNYGYTF. For the CDR3, the DNA is TGTGCCAGCAGTTCAGGGGGCCAGAACTATGGCTACACCTTC.

CDR3 region: CASSLHLGQANEQFF. The DNA for the CDR3 is TGCGCCAGCAGCTTGCATCTAGGACAGGCCAATGAGCAGTTCTTC. The chain carries TRBV5-1 and TRBJ2-1; TRBD1 aligns across 7 bases. J lost 6 bases, V lost 1 base, and 7 bases had no gene match. Germline V gene sequence: CDR1 SGHRS, CDR2 YFSETQ. This CDR3 is 15 amino acids long.